This TCR beta chain was documented in a study of shared clonotypes between healthy human individuals. Measured with immunoSEQ multiplex PCR; TCRdb has only the in-frame clones, and not every one. The sample gives some 2.1 million clones, about 95% of which show up once; 0.85% to 1.2% is in the top ten. The germline V gene has CDR1 MGHRA and CDR2 YSYEKL. The CDR3 length is 14 residues. The V gene lost 1 base and the J gene lost 4 bases, with 11 bases spanning the gap. A note on this clone: Its antigen is unidentified.

Findings of the study overall: Rarefaction gave evidence that sorted-subset sequencing remained incomplete despite large depth.

Naive CD8 cells, CD45RO-negative and positively selected for CCR7, excluded terminally differentiated effector memory CD45RA+ cells. This chain joins TRBV4-1 and TRBJ2-7; D not resolved. The source is a young man in good health. Sequenced: naive CD8+ T cells sorted from blood. The chain's CDR3 is CASSQVSEQYEQYF. The DNA for the CDR3 is TGCGCCAGCAGCCAAGTATCAGAACAATACGAGCAGTACTTC.